This TCR beta chain is drawn from a study of blood T cell repertoires in COVID-19. On the study more broadly: The United States, Italy and Spain supplied acute and convalescent COVID-19 samples.

Per the authors' pipeline: Estimation of nucleated cell counts was performed using reference gene primer amplification. The table came from immunoSEQ multiplex PCR; TCRdb's copy has only in-frame clones and leaves some out. V and J calls and clone size are given by that table; D and trimming were obtained from the DNA. The table records approximately 160,000 clones, 84% of them present only once. The V gene's germline CDR1 is SNHLY and CDR2 FYNNEI. Trimming removed 6 bases at V and 9 bases at J, with 21 bases between. The CDR3 spans 16 residues. This TCR was recovered from a woman in her forties or fifties in a cohort sampled during active or convalescent COVID-19. This chain links TRBV2 with TRBJ1-6; TRBD1 might be the D (6 bases). Material for sequencing was peripheral blood. The CDR3: CASSPEGGPVGSPLHF. In nucleotides, the CDR3 is TGTGCCAGCAGCCCAGAGGGGGGGCCGGTGGGTTCACCCCTCCACTTT.